This passage covers 28 T cell receptor beta chains from one sample sequenced in a study of shared clonotypes between healthy human individuals. Profiled with immunoSEQ multiplex PCR; TCRdb holds only in-frame clones, not every one. The table lists approximately 1,000,000 clones, approximately 78% of them singletons. Source material: memory CD4+ T cells from PBMCs. The subset is: CD45RA-negative fraction. The source is a man between 18 and 29 years old in good health. Some clones in this sample may be carry-over from other donors' samples.

The chain is built from TRBV27 and TRBJ2-4; 9 bases fit TRBD2. This CDR3 contains 15 residues. The V gene's germline CDR1 is MNHEY and CDR2 SMNVEV (reference sequence). V was clipped by 3 bases and J by 8 bases; unmatched bases: 8. DNA for the CDR3: TGTGCCAGCAGTTTGTCTGGGACTAGCTGGGACATTCAGTACTTC. It encodes CASSLSGTSWDIQYF.

The chain couples TRBV5-1 to TRBJ2-1; no clear D gene. CDR1 is SGHRS and CDR2 is YFSETQ in the germline V gene. This CDR3 is built from 15 residues. Trimming cost V 6 bases and J 0 bases, with 13 bases left between them. The CDR3 bases are TGCGCCAGCAAAACGACTCCAGACTCCTACAATGAGCAGTTCTTC. Protein: CASKTTPDSYNEQFF.

The J gene is TRBJ2-1, the V gene TRBV4-2; TRBD1 matches 7 bases. J lost 5 bases, V lost 0 bases, and 7 bases had no gene match. This CDR3 contains 16 residues. Germline values: CDR1 LGHNA, CDR2 YNFKEQ. The CDR3 here is CASSQDRWTGHNEQFF. The CDR3 coding sequence is TGTGCCAGCAGCCAAGACCGCTGGACAGGCCACAATGAGCAGTTCTTC.

The V gene is TRBV18, the J gene TRBJ1-2, with D maybe TRBD1 (5 bases). Trimming pared 5 bases from V and 3 bases from J, leaving 16 bases between. This CDR3 comprises 15 residues. Germline-derived CDR1 and CDR2 are KGHSH and LQKENI. CDR3 DNA: TGTGCCAGCTCATCGGGGACGGCGAGGTACTATGGCTACACCTTC. Protein: CASSSGTARYYGYTF.

This clone was recorded only once. The gene calls are TRBV4-1 and TRBJ1-5, with 8 nucleotides matching TRBD1. The CDR3 loop spans 17 amino acids. The germline V gene encodes CDR1 MGHRA and CDR2 YSYEKL. With V trimmed by 1 base and J by 5 bases, 10 bases remained unmatched. CDR3: CASSQAPRTGPYQPQHF. CDR3 in DNA: TGCGCCAGCAGCCAAGCTCCCCGGACAGGGCCGTATCAGCCCCAGCATTTT.

The table lists this clone with a few counts. The chain is built from TRBV7-8 and TRBJ2-7; TRBD1 matches 8 bases. Germline CDR1 is SGHVS and CDR2 is FQNEAQ. Losses at the gene ends were 2 bases for V and 6 bases for J; bases not matched to a gene: 6. The CDR3 is made up of 14 amino acids. CDR3 amino acids: CASSLKDRVSEQYF. In nucleotides, the CDR3 is TGTGCCAGCAGCTTAAAGGACAGGGTGAGCGAGCAGTACTTC.

This clone occurred a few times. This rearrangement joins TRBV5-4 to TRBJ2-3; D is uncertain. This CDR3 has 17 residues. The V end lost 4 bases, the J end lost 0 bases, and 18 bases lay between the germline ends. Germline V gene sequence: CDR1 SGHNT, CDR2 YYREEE (reference sequence). CDR3 amino acids: CASSPTPAQISTDTQYF. CDR3 nucleotides: TGTGCCAGCAGCCCAACACCGGCTCAGATTAGCACAGATACGCAGTATTTT.

The sample holds a few counts of this clone. At the DNA level, this CDR3 is encoded by other sequences in the same sample as well. V usage is TRBV28 and J usage is TRBJ1-5, with D possibly matching TRBD1 (6 bases). Germline lookup yields CDR1 MDHEN and CDR2 SYDVKM. The ends were cut back, 6 bases at V and 0 bases at J, with 12 bases in the middle. This CDR3 spans 15 amino acids. CDR3 protein: CASRPGQYSNQPQHF. DNA of the CDR3: TGTGCCAGCAGACCCGGACAGTATAGCAATCAGCCCCAGCATTTT. Full variable domain (rest looked up from reference TRBV28 and TRBJ1-5): DVKVTQSSRYLVKRTGEKVFLECVQDMDHENMFWYRQDPGLGLRLIYFSYDVKMKEKGDIPEGYSVSREKKERFSLILESASTNQTSMYLCASRPGQYSNQPQHFGDGTRLSIL.

The chain uses TRBV5-1 and TRBJ2-5; TRBD1 agrees at 7 bases. Unmatched junction bases numbered 8, after V lost 1 base and J lost 5 bases. In germline, CDR1 is SGHRS, CDR2 YFSETQ. This CDR3 contains 15 residues. The DNA of the CDR3 is TGCGCCAGCAGCTTGACCTACAGGGGTTACGAGACCCAGTACTTC. The encoded protein is CASSLTYRGYETQYF. Drawing the rest from reference TRBV5-1 and TRBJ2-5, the complete variable domain is KAGVTQTPRYLIKTRGQQVTLSCSPISGHRSVSWYQQTPGQGLQFLFEYFSETQRNKGNFPGRFSGRQFSNSRSEMNVSTLELGDSALYLCASSLTYRGYETQYFGPGTRLLVL.

The chain uses TRBV10-1 and TRBJ2-2, with D possibly matching TRBD1 (6 bases). Between the trimmed V and J ends, which lost 4 bases and 1 base, there was a span of 10 bases. Per the germline V gene, CDR1 is WNHNN and CDR2 is SYGVQD (reference sequence). The CDR3 totals 15 residues. The CDR3 reads CASSGGGGNTGELFF. DNA of the CDR3: TGCGCCAGCAGTGGAGGGGGTGGGAACACCGGGGAGCTGTTTTTT.

This rearrangement joins TRBV5-4 to TRBJ2-3; D remains ambiguous. CDR1 and CDR2 (germline): SGHNT, YYREEE (reference sequence). There are 12 residues in the CDR3. Trimming took off 10 bases at V and 2 bases at J, with 11 bases between the two ends. In nucleotides, the CDR3 is TGTGCCTCGGGCCAGCACACAGATACGCAGTATTTT. This translates into CASGQHTDTQYF.

The rearrangement uses TRBV7-9 and TRBJ2-1, with 10 bases matching TRBD2. The CDR3 covers 16 residues. Trimming at V came to 4 bases and at J to 8 bases, leaving 11 bases not matched to a gene. Looked up from germline, CDR1 is SEHNR and CDR2 is FQNEAQ (reference sequence). The CDR3 nucleotides read TGTGCCAGCAGCTCCATGGGGGCTAGCGGGAGCTATGAGCAGTTCTTC. Residues: CASSSMGASGSYEQFF.

This clone was seen ten or more times. The rearrangement joins TRBV5-1 to TRBJ2-2; D call uncertain. The germline gives CDR1 SGHRS, CDR2 YFSETQ. V was shortened by 6 bases and J by 0 bases, with 12 bases between the two germline ends. CDR3 length: 15 residues. CDR3 sequence (DNA): TGCGCCAGCAATTTGCACAGCGCGAACACCGGGGAGCTGTTTTTT. Amino acids: CASNLHSANTGELFF.

J is TRBJ2-7 and V is TRBV5-1; no clear D. The CDR3 length is 13 residues. Trimming took 0 bases from V and 6 from J, leaving 10 bases between them. Germline CDR1 is SGHRS and CDR2 is YFSETQ. The CDR3 here is CASSLASSSEQYF. CDR3 DNA: TGCGCCAGCAGCTTGGCCAGCTCAAGCGAGCAGTACTTC. Together with reference TRBV5-1 and TRBJ2-7, the CDR3 gives the full variable domain: KAGVTQTPRYLIKTRGQQVTLSCSPISGHRSVSWYQQTPGQGLQFLFEYFSETQRNKGNFPGRFSGRQFSNSRSEMNVSTLELGDSALYLCASSLASSSEQYFGPGTRLTVT.

CDR3 nucleotides: TGTGCCAGCAGCGTCGAGGGGGCCCCTTACAATGAGCAGTTCTTC. Translating gives CASSVEGAPYNEQFF. The V call is TRBV9, the J call TRBJ2-1, with TRBD1 matching 7 bases. There are 15 residues in the CDR3. CDR1 and CDR2 from the germline V gene are SGDLS and YYNGEE. Trimming removed 2 bases from V and 4 bases from J; junction bases left unmatched: 6. Full variable domain (rest looked up from reference TRBV9 and TRBJ2-1): DSGVTQTPKHLITATGQRVTLRCSPRSGDLSVYWYQQSLDQGLQFLIQYYNGEERAKGNILERFSAQQFPDLHSELNLSSLELGDSALYFCASSVEGAPYNEQFFGPGTRLTVL.

The CDR3 region has the DNA TGTGCCAGCAGCTTACTTCTAGCGGGAGCAGGGAATGAGCAGTTCTTC. Residues: CASSLLLAGAGNEQFF. The V gene is TRBV7-2, the J gene TRBJ2-1; TRBD2 matches 10 bases. V lost 2 bases and J lost 7; bases outside the gene matches: 8. CDR3 length: 16 amino acids. Germline assignment: CDR1 SGHTA and CDR2 FQGNSA.

The chain combines TRBV28 with TRBJ2-5; TRBD2 matches 7 bases. CDR3 size: 15 residues. With V trimmed by 11 bases and J by 4 bases, 16 bases remained unmatched. Looked up from germline, CDR1 is MDHEN and CDR2 is SYDVKM. DNA of the CDR3: TGTGCCCCAACTCCCGGGGGGATTAAGAGAGAGACCCAGTACTTC. This gives the protein CAPTPGGIKRETQYF. The full variable domain, rest sourced from reference TRBV28 and TRBJ2-5, is DVKVTQSSRYLVKRTGEKVFLECVQDMDHENMFWYRQDPGLGLRLIYFSYDVKMKEKGDIPEGYSVSREKKERFSLILESASTNQTSMYLCAPTPGGIKRETQYFGPGTRLLVL.

The chain couples TRBV30 to TRBJ1-5; no clear D. V gave up 1 base and J gave up 6 bases, with 7 bases separating them. CDR3 size: 12 residues. Germline V gene sequence: CDR1 GTSNPN, CDR2 SVGIG (reference sequence). This chain's CDR3 is CAWSALAQPQHF. In nucleotides, the CDR3 is TGTGCCTGGAGTGCCCTCGCTCAGCCCCAGCATTTT.

The rearrangement links TRBV5-6 to TRBJ1-2; 8 nucleotides align to TRBD1. The CDR3 runs 13 residues. The V segment lost 4 bases and the J segment 6 bases; nucleotides outside the gene matches: 5. Germline CDR1 and CDR2: SGHDT and YYEEEE. CDR3: CASSPDRADGYTF. The CDR3 coding sequence is TGTGCCAGCAGCCCGGACAGGGCAGATGGCTACACCTTC.

There are a few counts of this clone. The J gene is TRBJ1-2, the V gene TRBV28, with TRBD1 as a possible D gene (5 bases). Germline V lookup: CDR1 MDHEN, CDR2 SYDVKM. Trimming shortened V by 3 bases and J by 7 bases, and 24 bases separated the two germline ends. This CDR3 comprises 17 residues. The DNA of the CDR3 is TGTGCCAGCAGTTTTCCCAAACCCGGAGGCGGGGGACGTGGCTACACCTTC. Protein product: CASSFPKPGGGGRGYTF.

The chain links TRBV12-2 to TRBJ1-2. TRBV12-2 is reported as a pseudogene. This CDR3 contains 19 residues. In DNA, the CDR3 is TGTGCAAGTCGCTTCCACCCAACCCCTGAGGGGGGGCGGGTTGGAGGCTACACCTTC. Translating it yields CASRFHPTPEGGRVGGYTF.

The chain carries TRBV19 and TRBJ2-2; D not certain. V lost 5 bases and J 1 base, leaving 8 bases between the germline ends. CDR3 length: 14 residues. Germline CDR1 LNHDA, CDR2 SQIVND (reference sequence). Written as DNA, the CDR3 is TGTGCCAGTAGTCGGACGGGGAACACCGGGGAGCTGTTTTTT. It codes for CASSRTGNTGELFF. The entire variable domain, with the rest obtained from reference TRBV19 and TRBJ2-2, is as follows: DGGITQSPKYLFRKEGQNVTLSCEQNLNHDAMYWYRQDPGQGLRLIYYSQIVNDFQKGDIAEGYSVSREKKESFPLTVTSAQKNPTAFYLCASSRTGNTGELFFGEGSRLTVL.

This chain links TRBV30 with TRBJ2-7; 11 bases line up with TRBD1. The CDR3 loop spans 15 amino acids. Germline CDR1 is GTSNPN and CDR2 is SVGIG (reference sequence). V lost 2 bases and J lost 4; bases outside the gene matches: 7. The DNA for the CDR3 is TGTGCCTGGAGTAGTAGGGACAGGGGGATATACGAGCAGTACTTC. Protein: CAWSSRDRGIYEQYF.

The J gene is TRBJ2-1, the V gene TRBV19; maybe TRBD2 (5 bases). The CDR3 loop spans 16 amino acids. CDR1 is LNHDA, CDR2 SQIVND, per germline (reference sequence). V dropped 7 bases and J dropped 0 bases, with 16 bases sitting between them. The CDR3 loop reads CASNSRGENSYNEQFF. CDR3 DNA: TGTGCCAGTAATAGTCGGGGAGAGAACTCCTACAATGAGCAGTTCTTC.

This clone was picked up many times. The same CDR3 can be traced to other DNA sequences in this sample. The chain couples TRBV11-1 to TRBJ2-1, with TRBD2 matching over 7 bases. Germline values: CDR1 SGHAT, CDR2 FQDESV (reference sequence). Losses at the gene ends were 5 bases for V and 3 bases for J; bases not matched to a gene: 7. The CDR3 sequence is 15 residues long. Written as DNA, the CDR3 is TGTGCCAGCAGCGCCAAAGCGGGAATCTACAATGAGCAGTTCTTC. Translated, it gives CASSAKAGIYNEQFF.

V gene TRBV27 combines with J gene TRBJ1-5; D uncertain. The CDR3 length is 14 residues. Between the trimmed V and J ends, which lost 8 bases and 0 bases, there was a span of 11 bases. Germline V CDR1 and CDR2: MNHEY, SMNVEV (reference sequence). The CDR3 sequence is CASGLVSSNQPQHF. DNA of the CDR3: TGTGCCAGCGGGTTGGTGAGTAGCAATCAGCCCCAGCATTTT.

The chain links TRBV7-2 to TRBJ2-3; 10 nucleotides align to TRBD2. The germline gives CDR1 SGHTA, CDR2 FQGNSA. This CDR3 contains 17 residues. The J segment lost 1 base and the V segment lost 1 base, leaving 5 bases of the junction unmatched. CDR3 nucleotide sequence: TGTGCCAGCAGCTTAGGCTTAGGGACTAGCGGCACAGATACGCAGTATTTT. This translates into CASSLGLGTSGTDTQYF.

The chain couples TRBV25-1 to TRBJ1-1, with D maybe TRBD1 (5 bases). The CDR3 is 13 amino acids. V lost 6 bases to trimming and J lost 0 bases, with 8 bases between them. Germline V gene data show CDR1 as MGHDK and CDR2 as SYGVNS. DNA of the CDR3: TGTGCCAGCAGAGGGGCGTTGAACACTGAAGCTTTCTTT. It encodes CASRGALNTEAFF.